This T cell receptor beta chain is from a study of identifying expanded T cells in peripheral blood. Unmatched junction bases numbered 13, after V lost 5 bases and J lost 3 bases. Germline V gene lookup returns CDR1 SQVTM and CDR2 ANQGSEA. The CDR3 runs 15 residues. During the collection period, no donor immune events like infections were recorded. Notes on this clone: Its antigen is not known.

Study observations and caveats: Roughly two-week clone count variance significantly increased as total template count grew. Over about two and four weeks, about 15 and 19 clones changed, versus more than 1 between replicates.

Some clones are missing from TCRdb's copy, which holds only in-frame ones; the method was immunoSEQ multiplex PCR. The top ten hold around 7% of the sample, which has 70,000 to 95,000 clones, 70% to 90% seen once. Specimen: blood. The TCR comes from a person between 18 and 69 years old in good health. The V gene is TRBV29-1, the J gene TRBJ2-7, with 7 positions matching TRBD2. The DNA for the CDR3 is TGCAGCGTTATTCCCGGATACGGCGGGAGCTACGAGCAGTACTTC. It codes for CSVIPGYGGSYEQYF.